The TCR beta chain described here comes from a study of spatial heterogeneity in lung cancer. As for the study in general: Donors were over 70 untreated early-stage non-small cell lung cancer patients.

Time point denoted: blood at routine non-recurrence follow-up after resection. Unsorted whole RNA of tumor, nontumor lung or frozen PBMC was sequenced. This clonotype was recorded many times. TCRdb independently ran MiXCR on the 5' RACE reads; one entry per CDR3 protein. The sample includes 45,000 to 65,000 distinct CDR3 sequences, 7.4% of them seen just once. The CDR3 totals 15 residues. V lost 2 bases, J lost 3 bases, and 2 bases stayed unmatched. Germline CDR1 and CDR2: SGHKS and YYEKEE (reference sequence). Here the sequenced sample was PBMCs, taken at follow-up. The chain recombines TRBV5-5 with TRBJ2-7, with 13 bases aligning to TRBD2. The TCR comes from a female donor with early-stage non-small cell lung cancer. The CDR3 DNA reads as TGTGCCAGCAGCTTCCGACTAGCGGGGGGCTACGAGCAGTACTTC. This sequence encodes CASSFRLAGGYEQYF.